This TCR beta chain was found in a study of shared clonotypes between healthy human individuals (dated by TCRdb to 2020 to 2021). Turning to the overall study: The cohort included a few men and a couple of women between 18 and 49 years of age. For each donor, CD4 naive and CD4 memory were each run on three plates, CD8 naive on two plates, and CD8 memory on one plate. To estimate repertoire size and how much clonotype sharing occurs between individuals, the study deeply sequenced the blood TCR repertoires of roughly 5 healthy adults. Different laboratories and diverse techniques were used to prepare libraries and sequence TCR repertoires, to increase sequencing depth and limit assay-specific biases. Leukapheresis yielded between about 0.85 and 10 billion PBMCs per donor. The full study reports these points: Naive subsets generally had larger estimated clonotype richness than memory subsets. The genetic and exposure-history diversity represented was limited by the small number of donors. Across a handful of donors, approximately 5% of naive CD4, 3% to 4% of naive CD8, 2.3% of memory CD4, and approximately 0.42% of memory CD8 clonotypes were shared. Only blood was sampled, and tissue TCR repertoires likely differ from those in blood. Compared with non-shared clonotypes, clonotypes shared by all four sorted-subset donors had higher generation probabilities. Pairwise subsampling indicated that sequencing depth was expected to affect the degree of clonotype sharing among donors. Even with the large sequencing depth, rarefaction of the sorted-subset datasets indicated that sequencing was incomplete.

There are 16 amino acids in the CDR3, from cysteine to phenylalanine inclusive. Just the 48-base CDR3 DNA is kept, in frame starting at base 1. Trimming accounts for 0 bases at V and 4 bases at J, while the number of junction bases matched to no gene is 4. The germline V gene encodes CDR1 SGHRS and CDR2 YFSETQ. The donors were healthy, HIV-negative adults who had no recently reported acute infections or vaccinations. Every donor was a Caucasian adult residing in Nashville, Tennessee, USA. CD4+ T cells were enriched by magnetic negative selection; naive cells were then positively selected on CD45RA, and the negative fraction formed the memory subset. Blood was collected by leukapheresis, and PBMCs were isolated by Ficoll-Histopaque density gradient centrifugation and then cryopreserved in liquid nitrogen vapor phase. Purity and quantity of every magnetically sorted T cell population were checked by analytical flow cytometry. Each sorted fraction had its genomic DNA isolated and then quantified by UV absorbance on a Nanodrop 2000c.

Using the deep immunoSEQ assay, TCR CDR3 regions were amplified from genomic DNA by multiplex PCR. Extracted genomic DNA from each cell subset was distributed evenly across all wells of several immunoSEQ 96-well plates, and each plate was treated as a replicate. For sorted subsets, roughly 200 ng genomic DNA, equal to tens of thousands of T cell genomes, was loaded into each replicate PCR. Purified libraries were measured with a Qubit 3.0 fluorometer, size-checked on a Bioanalyzer 2100, and measured again with the KAPA Library Quantification kit. Every immunoSEQ 96-well plate was sequenced on a dedicated single-read 150-cycle Illumina NextSeq 550 flow cell. The paper's processing steps were these. Because the immunoSEQ output included only junctional sequences and no quality scores, the filtering could not be the same as the filtering used for full-length reads. To assign V/J genes and CDR3, sequences were annotated against IMGT germline references using PyIR, a Python wrapper for IgBLAST v1.9. Reads were filtered out if the reads had weak V/J assignments (E-value above 1e-6), no CDR3, stop codons, out-of-frame junctions, or ambiguous translated residues. V3J clonotypes were defined as sequences sharing the same inferred V gene, J gene, and CDR3 amino acid sequence. Percentage overlap between repertoires was computed as shared unique clonotypes divided by the size of the smaller repertoire. Three approaches were used to assess repertoire richness: RTK rarefaction, the Chao1 estimator, and Recon v2.1 estimates of unobserved clonotypes. For all TCRbeta clonotypes obtained by the gDNA method from a few donors, generation probabilities were computed with OLGA. TCRdb provides this immuneACCESS table in a form limited to in-frame rearrangements. Some clones are lacking; in checked studies, under half of them reflect an unresolved V gene, and why the rest are absent is not known. The V and J calls and clone size were taken over from that table, and D and trimming were inferred from the DNA. The table for this sample lists more than 2 million clones; over 85% of them were counted only once. Together, the top ten hold 0.1% to 0.15% of the sample.

A word on this clone: Its antigen has not been determined. Per-base quality was not reported, and no clone a single base away is much larger than it.

The rearrangement joined TRBV5-1 to TRBJ2-1; TRBD2 fits 10 bases in the junction. Source material: naive CD4+ T cells sorted from blood. In the paper's terms, the cell subset or site label means: CD45RA+ positively selected. This receptor was obtained from a man in his late teens or twenties in good health. The DNA reads as follows: TGCGCCAGCAGCTTGGGTAGGACTAGCGGTTACAATGAGCAGTTCTTC. This codes for CASSLGRTSGYNEQFF.